Below, 6 T cell receptor beta chains from the same sample are listed, as sequenced in a study of blood T cell repertoires in COVID-19. Measured with immunoSEQ multiplex PCR; TCRdb has only the in-frame clones, and not every one. Among around 200,000 clones listed, roughly 86% were seen once. Sequenced material: peripheral blood. The receptors originated from a man in his 70s with acute or convalescent COVID-19.

The chain recombines TRBV5-8 with TRBJ2-3, with D unclear. The CDR3 length is 15 residues. Per germline, CDR1 SGHTS and CDR2 YDEGEE. The V end lost 2 bases, the J end lost 1 base, and 11 bases lay between the germline ends. The CDR3 region is CASSFSGWGTDTQYF. The CDR3 coding sequence is TGTGCCAGCAGCTTCTCCGGGTGGGGCACAGATACGCAGTATTTT.

V usage is TRBV28 and J usage is TRBJ2-3; TRBD2 aligns across 9 bases. The CDR3 has 14 residues. J was trimmed by 1 base and V by 6 bases; bases with no gene match: 2. Looked up from germline, CDR1 is MDHEN and CDR2 is SYDVKM. CDR3 loop: CASRLAGGTDTQYF. Here the CDR3 DNA reads TGTGCCAGCAGACTAGCGGGCGGCACAGATACGCAGTATTTT.

This chain links TRBV27 with TRBJ2-7; D remains unclear. CDR3 size: 15 residues. Germline CDR1 reads MNHEY; CDR2 reads SMNVEV (reference sequence). V lost 3 bases and J 0 bases, leaving 12 bases between the germline ends. Here the CDR3 reads CASSLSRMSSYEQYF. The DNA for the CDR3 is TGTGCCAGCAGTTTGAGCCGCATGAGCTCCTACGAGCAGTACTTC.

This clone was seen only a few times. The chain is built from TRBV15 and TRBJ1-2; the match to TRBD1 covers 7 bases. This CDR3 contains 13 residues. Trimming cost V 4 bases and J 6 bases; bases outside gene matches: 5. Per germline, CDR1 LNHNV and CDR2 YYDKDF (reference sequence). In nucleotides, the CDR3 is TGTGCCACCAGCACCTTTACAGGGGATGGCTACACCTTC. It specifies CATSTFTGDGYTF.

The chain couples TRBV4-2 to TRBJ2-1, with TRBD2 identical over 7 bases. The germline gives CDR1 LGHNA, CDR2 YNFKEQ. The CDR3 has 14 amino acids. V shed 1 base and J 8 bases; nucleotides not matched to a gene: 5. The CDR3 bases are TGTGCCAGCAGCCAAGTGTCTGCGGGGGATGAGCAGTTCTTC. Translated: CASSQVSAGDEQFF.

The gene calls are TRBV6-2 or TRBV6-3 and TRBJ2-1, with 7 nucleotides matching TRBD2. Germline-derived CDR1 and CDR2 are MNHEY and SVGEGT. Losses at the gene ends were 2 bases for V and 1 base for J; bases not matched to a gene: 8. The CDR3 has 17 residues. For the CDR3, the DNA is TGTGCCAGCAGTTACCCGCTCGCGGGAGTTTCCTACAATGAGCAGTTCTTC. This gives the protein CASSYPLAGVSYNEQFF.